This is a list of T cell receptor beta chains from one sample in a study of T cell repertoires in cytomegalovirus infection. MiXCR, run by TCRdb on the reads, gives a single entry per CDR3 protein. The sample records about 320,000 distinct CDR3 sequences, over 7.5% being singletons. Input material: PBMCs. These receptors came from a human donor in good health (CMV status not recorded). Some clones in this sample may be carry-over from other donors' samples. Both conserved end residues are part of each CDR3. The D gene is left open where the match is weak. Part of the rows lack a size; the others show once, few, many or a class for expanded clones.

TRBV7-9,many,TRBJ1-6,-,CASSFGRGSPLHF,TGTGCCAGCAGCTTTGGACGAGGCTCACCCCTCCACTTT
TRBV28,-,TRBJ1-2,-,CASSFRGGLNGYTF,TGTGCCAGCAGTTTCAGAGGGGGTCTAAATGGCTACACCTTC
TRBV7-2,many,TRBJ2-7,-,CASSTNRLHYEQYF,TGTGCCAGCAGCACTAACAGGTTACACTACGAGCAGTACTTC
TRBV28,few,TRBJ1-1,-,CASSLNPPLNTEAFF,TGTGCCAGCAGCCTAAACCCCCCCTTGAACACTGAAGCTTTCTTT
TRBV7-2,many,TRBJ2-6,TRBD2,CASSMTSSRVGANVLTF,TGTGCCAGCAGCATGACTAGCTCCAGGGTGGGGGCCAACGTCCTGACTTTC
TRBV12-3/TRBV12-4,-,TRBJ1-6,-,CASSLDESNSPLHF,TGTGCCAGCAGTTTAGATGAATCGAATTCACCCCTCCACTTT
TRBV28,-,TRBJ2-1,TRBD2,CASRLAGGPSEQFF,TGTGCCAGCAGGTTGGCGGGAGGGCCTAGTGAGCAGTTCTTC
TRBV4-2,many,TRBJ1-5,-,CASSQDDRRSSNQPQHF,TGTGCCAGCAGCCAAGATGACCGGAGGTCGAGCAATCAGCCCCAGCATTTT
TRBV12-3/TRBV12-4,few,TRBJ2-3,TRBD2,CASSRTSGGASDTQYF,TGTGCCAGCAGCCGTACTAGCGGGGGGGCCTCAGATACGCAGTATTTT
TRBV7-2,few,TRBJ1-2,-,CASSLAAGQAPGGYTF,TGTGCCAGCAGCTTAGCGGCGGGACAAGCACCCGGAGGCTACACCTTC
TRBV19,-,TRBJ1-5,TRBD1,CASSILGTGGNQPQHF,TGTGCCAGTAGTATCCTGGGGACAGGGGGTAATCAGCCCCAGCATTTT
TRBV28,few,TRBJ2-1,-,CASSLSGAKGEQFF,TGTGCCAGCAGCCTTAGCGGAGCGAAGGGTGAGCAGTTCTTC
TRBV5-1,-,TRBJ2-2,TRBD2,CASSPIHAQGLADFTGELFF,TGCGCCAGCAGCCCTATCCATGCCCAGGGACTAGCGGATTTCACCGGGGAGCTGTTTTTT
TRBV11-2,many,TRBJ1-1,TRBD1,CASSSQGITEAFF,TGTGCCAGCAGCTCACAGGGGATCACTGAAGCTTTCTTT
TRBV7-6,many,TRBJ1-2,-,CASSSTGRPRYGYTF,TGTGCCAGCAGCTCAACGGGCAGGCCGCGCTATGGCTACACCTTC
TRBV5-3,-,TRBJ2-1,-,CASSLSRPGPYNEQFF,TGTGCCAGCAGCTTGTCCCGCCCGGGGCCCTACAATGAGCAGTTCTTC
TRBV12-3/TRBV12-4,many,TRBJ1-1,-,CASSFGGGHTEAFF,TGTGCCAGCAGCTTCGGGGGAGGCCACACTGAAGCTTTCTTT
TRBV7-2,few,TRBJ1-3,-,CASSFSGFLGNTIYF,TGTGCCAGCAGCTTTTCAGGGTTCCTTGGAAACACCATATATTTT
TRBV5-6,few,TRBJ1-2,-,CASSLSGSHYGYTF,TGTGCCAGCAGCCTCAGCGGGAGTCACTATGGCTACACCTTC
TRBV12-3/TRBV12-4,-,TRBJ1-2,-,CASSARGSYGYTF,TGTGCCAGCAGTGCTAGGGGATCTTATGGCTACACCTTC
TRBV7-8,many,TRBJ2-3,-,CASSLAQTRSTDTQYF,TGTGCCAGCAGCTTAGCGCAAACTAGGAGCACAGATACGCAGTATTTT
TRBV7-2,many,TRBJ2-7,-,CASSLARVREQYF,TGTGCCAGCAGCTTAGCGAGGGTGCGCGAGCAGTACTTC
TRBV7-2,many,TRBJ2-7,TRBD2,CASSASGLSYEQYF,TGTGCCAGCAGCGCTAGCGGTCTCTCCTACGAGCAGTACTTC
TRBV12-3/TRBV12-4,-,TRBJ1-1,TRBD1,CASRGQGLNTEAFF,TGTGCCAGCAGGGGACAGGGCCTCAACACTGAAGCTTTCTTT
TRBV5-4,-,TRBJ2-4,-,CASSWLGATKNIQYF,TGTGCCAGCAGCTGGTTGGGGGCTACCAAAAACATTCAGTACTTC
TRBV7-8,many,TRBJ2-3,TRBD2,CASSALAGVNTQYF,TGTGCCAGCAGCGCGCTAGCGGGAGTAAATACGCAGTATTTT
TRBV7-2,-,TRBJ2-1,TRBD2,CASSVSGTSGNEQFF,TGTGCCAGCAGCGTAAGCGGGACTAGCGGGAATGAGCAGTTCTTC
TRBV4-2,many,TRBJ2-3,-,CASSQTVSLGTDTQYF,TGTGCCAGCAGCCAAACGGTCTCTCTCGGCACAGATACGCAGTATTTT
TRBV7-2,-,TRBJ1-1,-,CASSLKGLKAFF,TGTGCCAGCAGCCTCAAAGGGCTAAAAGCTTTCTTT
TRBV7-2,few,TRBJ2-3,TRBD2,CASSLVLSSGRATDTQYF,TGTGCCAGCAGCTTAGTCCTTTCTAGCGGGAGGGCCACAGATACGCAGTATTTT
TRBV19,many,TRBJ1-5,-,CASSIRTPRVQPQHF,TGTGCCAGTAGTATACGGACGCCGAGGGTCCAGCCCCAGCATTTT
TRBV6-1,many,TRBJ1-6,-,CASSSGQPSSPLHF,TGTGCCAGCAGTAGTGGACAACCGAGTTCACCCCTCCACTTT
TRBV20-1,many,TRBJ2-2,TRBD1,CSARERGRQGQNTGELFF,TGCAGTGCTAGAGAGAGGGGCCGACAGGGACAGAACACCGGGGAGCTGTTTTTT
TRBV7-2,many,TRBJ2-5,TRBD1,CASSPPGTGRETQYF,TGTGCCAGCAGCCCCCCCGGGACAGGGAGGGAGACCCAGTACTTC
TRBV4-3,many,TRBJ2-7,TRBD2,CASSQGNSGSYEQYF,TGCGCCAGCAGCCAAGGGAATAGCGGGAGCTACGAGCAGTACTTC
TRBV7-2,many,TRBJ2-5,-,CASSLAQETQYF,TGTGCCAGCAGCTTAGCGCAAGAGACCCAGTACTTC
TRBV28,few,TRBJ1-1,-,CASSFFTEAFF,TGTGCCAGCAGTTTTTTCACTGAAGCTTTCTTT
TRBV11-2,many,TRBJ1-6,TRBD1,CASSPNAGQYNSPLHF,TGTGCCAGCAGCCCAAACGCGGGACAGTATAATTCACCCCTCCACTTT
TRBV7-2,many,TRBJ1-5,-,CASSYKQGNQPQHF,TGTGCCAGCAGCTACAAGCAGGGGAATCAGCCCCAGCATTTT
TRBV6-5,-,TRBJ2-5,TRBD2,CASSYLYNLAGGRETQYF,TGTGCCAGCAGTTACTTATACAATCTAGCGGGGGGCCGAGAGACCCAGTACTTC
TRBV7-8,few,TRBJ2-1,-,CASSFGRDGKFF,TGTGCCAGCAGCTTCGGACGTGACGGGAAGTTCTTC
TRBV12-3/TRBV12-4,many,TRBJ2-7,TRBD1,CASSLGQGAVEQYF,TGTGCCAGCAGCCTCGGACAGGGGGCTGTCGAGCAGTACTTC
TRBV7-2,many,TRBJ1-1,-,CASSPGPDTEAFF,TGTGCCAGCAGCCCAGGACCGGACACTGAAGCTTTCTTT
TRBV12-5,-,TRBJ2-7,-,CASGLSKRGAGEDEQYF,TGTGCTAGTGGTTTGTCAAAACGTGGGGCAGGTGAGGACGAGCAGTACTTC
TRBV6-5,few,TRBJ2-7,TRBD2,CASSPGLAGVPYEQYF,TGTGCCAGCAGTCCCGGGCTAGCGGGAGTCCCCTACGAGCAGTACTTC
TRBV19,few,TRBJ2-1,TRBD2,CASSILREVDEQFF,TGTGCCAGTAGTATTTTACGGGAGGTCGATGAGCAGTTCTTC
TRBV6-6,few,TRBJ1-1,-,CASSPSPGVGNTEAFF,TGTGCCAGCAGCCCCTCTCCTGGGGTCGGGAACACTGAAGCTTTCTTT
TRBV28,many,TRBJ1-1,TRBD1,CASSFGDRVNTEAFF,TGTGCCAGCAGTTTTGGGGACAGAGTGAACACTGAAGCTTTCTTT
TRBV12-3/TRBV12-4,-,TRBJ2-3,-,CASTQNSGGYTDTQYF,TGTGCCAGCACCCAAAATTCTGGCGGATACACAGATACGCAGTATTTT
TRBV20-1,few,TRBJ2-5,TRBD2,CSARQGLGGETQYF,TGCAGTGCTCGCCAAGGACTAGGTGGGGAGACCCAGTACTTC
TRBV4-3,-,TRBJ1-2,TRBD1,CASSQVGQGSYGYTF,TGCGCCAGCAGCCAAGTGGGACAGGGGTCCTATGGCTACACCTTC
TRBV3-1,-,TRBJ2-1,TRBD1,CASSLRQGYNEQFF,TGTGCCAGCAGCCTCCGACAGGGCTACAATGAGCAGTTCTTC
TRBV12-3/TRBV12-4,-,TRBJ2-3,TRBD2,CASTTSGRNTQYF,TGTGCCAGCACCACTAGCGGGAGAAATACGCAGTATTTT
TRBV7-9,many,TRBJ2-7,-,CASSPPGNEGQGNYEQYF,TGTGCCAGCAGCCCGCCCGGAAATGAGGGGCAAGGAAACTACGAGCAGTACTTC
TRBV4-2,few,TRBJ2-1,TRBD2,CASSPAGLAGDNEQFF,TGTGCCAGCAGCCCGGCGGGGCTAGCGGGAGACAATGAGCAGTTCTTC
TRBV7-2,many,TRBJ1-3,-,CASSLPQIRNTIYF,TGTGCCAGCAGTCTCCCACAGATCCGAAACACCATATATTTT
TRBV4-2,-,TRBJ2-7,TRBD2,CASSTLAGYYEQYF,TGTGCCAGCAGCACTCTAGCGGGTTACTACGAGCAGTACTTC